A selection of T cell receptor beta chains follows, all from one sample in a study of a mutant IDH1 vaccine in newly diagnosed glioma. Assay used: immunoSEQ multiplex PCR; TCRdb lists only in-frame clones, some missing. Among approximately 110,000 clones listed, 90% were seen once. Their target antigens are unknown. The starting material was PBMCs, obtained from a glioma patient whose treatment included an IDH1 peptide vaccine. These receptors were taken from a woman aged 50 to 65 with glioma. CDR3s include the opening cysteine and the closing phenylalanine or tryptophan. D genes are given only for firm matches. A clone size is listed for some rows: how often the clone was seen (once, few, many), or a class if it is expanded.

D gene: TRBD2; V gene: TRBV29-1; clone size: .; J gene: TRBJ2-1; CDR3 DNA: TGCAGCGTTGGGACTAGCGGGAGTGATGAGCAGTTCTTC; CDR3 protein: CSVGTSGSDEQFF
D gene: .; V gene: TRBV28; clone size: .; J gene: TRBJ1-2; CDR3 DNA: TGTGCCAGCAGTTTATTCGGGGGGCCCGGGGACTATGGCTACACCTTC; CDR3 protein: CASSLFGGPGDYGYTF
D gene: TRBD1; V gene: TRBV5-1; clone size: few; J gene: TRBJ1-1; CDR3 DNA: TGCGCCAGCAGTTTCCGACAGGGGAGGAACACTGAAGCTTTCTTT; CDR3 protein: CASSFRQGRNTEAFF
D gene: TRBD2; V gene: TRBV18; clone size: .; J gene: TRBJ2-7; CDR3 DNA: TGTGCCAGCTCATCACCGGAGACTAGCGGGAGCTACGAGCAGTACTTC; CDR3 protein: CASSSPETSGSYEQYF
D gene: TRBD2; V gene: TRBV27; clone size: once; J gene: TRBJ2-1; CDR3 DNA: TGTGCCAGCAGTCCGATCGGGAGGGCCGCCTACAATGAGCAGTTCTTC; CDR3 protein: CASSPIGRAAYNEQFF
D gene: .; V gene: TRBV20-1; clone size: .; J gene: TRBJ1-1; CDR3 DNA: TGCAGTGCTAGAGGACAGATTGAAGCTTTCTTT; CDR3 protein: CSARGQIEAFF
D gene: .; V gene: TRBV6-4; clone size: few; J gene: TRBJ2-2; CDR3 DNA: TGTGCCAGCAGTGACACGTCCAACGGGGAGCTGTTTTTT; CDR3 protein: CASSDTSNGELFF
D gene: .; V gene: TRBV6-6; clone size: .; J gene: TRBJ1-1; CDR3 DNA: TGTGCCAGCAACCACCCCGGGGTGAGGGGGAGGACTGAAGCTTTCTTT; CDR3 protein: CASNHPGVRGRTEAFF
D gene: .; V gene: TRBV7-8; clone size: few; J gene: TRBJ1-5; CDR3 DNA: TGTGCCAGCAGCTTAGCGGCAGCCGGGGGTCCCCAGCATTTT; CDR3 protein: CASSLAAAGGPQHF
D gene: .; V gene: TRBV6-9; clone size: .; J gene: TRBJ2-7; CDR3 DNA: TGTGCCAGCAGTTACTCGTACGATTACGAGCAGTACTTC; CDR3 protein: CASSYSYDYEQYF
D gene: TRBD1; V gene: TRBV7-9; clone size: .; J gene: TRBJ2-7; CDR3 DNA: TGTGCCAGCAGCTCGAGCCCGGGACAGTACGAGCAGTACTTC; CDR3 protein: CASSSSPGQYEQYF
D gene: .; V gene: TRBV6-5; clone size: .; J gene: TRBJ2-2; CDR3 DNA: TGTGCCAGCCGAAGGAGGCCCCCGTTTTCCGGGGAGCTGTTTTTT; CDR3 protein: CASRRRPPFSGELFF
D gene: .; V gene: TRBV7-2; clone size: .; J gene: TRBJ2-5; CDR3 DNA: TGTGCCAGCAGCTCCCAGGGGGGTAGAGAGACCCAGTACTTC; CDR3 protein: CASSSQGGRETQYF
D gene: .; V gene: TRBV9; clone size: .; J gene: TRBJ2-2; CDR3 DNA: TGTGCCAGCAGCGGAGGACCCTTGGGCGCGAACACCGGGGAGCTGTTTTTT; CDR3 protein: CASSGGPLGANTGELFF
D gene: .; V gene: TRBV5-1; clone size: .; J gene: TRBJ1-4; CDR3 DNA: TGCGCCAGCAGCGCTAGCTCCACTAATGAAAAACTGTTTTTT; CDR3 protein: CASSASSTNEKLFF
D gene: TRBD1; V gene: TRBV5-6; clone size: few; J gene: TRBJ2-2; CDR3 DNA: TGTGCCAGCAGCATACGGACAGGGGTGGTCACCGGGGAGCTGTTTTTT; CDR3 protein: CASSIRTGVVTGELFF
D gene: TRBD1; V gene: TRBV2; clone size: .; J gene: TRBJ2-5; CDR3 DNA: TGTGCCAGCAGTGGGAGAGGGGGCAAAGAGACCCAGTACTTC; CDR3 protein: CASSGRGGKETQYF
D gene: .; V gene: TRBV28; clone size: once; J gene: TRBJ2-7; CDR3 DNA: TGTGCCAGCAGTTTGATGCCTAGCGAGTACGAGCAGTACTTC; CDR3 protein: CASSLMPSEYEQYF
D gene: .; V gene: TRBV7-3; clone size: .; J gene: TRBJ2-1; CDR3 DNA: TGTGCCAGCAGCCTACAGGGTGCGAGCGGTTCCAATGAGCAGTTCTTC; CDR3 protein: CASSLQGASGSNEQFF
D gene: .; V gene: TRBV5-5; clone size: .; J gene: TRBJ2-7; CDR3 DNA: TGTGCCAGCATGAGTGATACCTACGAGCAGTACTTC; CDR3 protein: CASMSDTYEQYF
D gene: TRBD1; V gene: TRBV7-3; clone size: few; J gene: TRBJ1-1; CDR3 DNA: TGTGCCAGCAGCTCTTCAGGGGGGTCTTACACTGAAGCTTTCTTT; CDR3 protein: CASSSSGGSYTEAFF
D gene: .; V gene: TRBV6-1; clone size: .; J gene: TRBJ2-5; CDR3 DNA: TGTGCCAGCAGTACTACCGGGACGGTCCAAGAGACCCAGTACTTC; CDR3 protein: CASSTTGTVQETQYF
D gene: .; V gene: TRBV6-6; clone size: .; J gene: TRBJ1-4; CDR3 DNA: TGTGCCAGCATTGCCGCTCTAGCTAATGAAAAACTGTTTTTT; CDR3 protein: CASIAALANEKLFF
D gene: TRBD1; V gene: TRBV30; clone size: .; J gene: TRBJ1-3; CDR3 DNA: TGTGCCTGGAGTGCCGGGACAGAAGGAAACACCATATATTTT; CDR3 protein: CAWSAGTEGNTIYF
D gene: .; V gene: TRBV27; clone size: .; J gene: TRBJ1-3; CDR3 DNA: TGTGCCAGCAGTTTAGCAGGGAGGGCTGGAAACACCATATATTTT; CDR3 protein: CASSLAGRAGNTIYF
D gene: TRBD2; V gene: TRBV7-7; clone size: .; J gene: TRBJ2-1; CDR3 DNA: TGTGCTAGCAGCTTATCTAGCGGGACCTACAATGAGCAGTTCTTC; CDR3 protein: CASSLSSGTYNEQFF
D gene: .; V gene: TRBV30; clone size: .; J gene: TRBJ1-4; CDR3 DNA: TGTGCCTGGAGTAGTCCAGGGGTTCAAAAACTGTTTTTT; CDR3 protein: CAWSSPGVQKLFF
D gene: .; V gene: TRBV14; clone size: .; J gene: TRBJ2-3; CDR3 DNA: TGTGCCAGCAGCCTCCGCCACCGGGTTCACCAGTATTTT; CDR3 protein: CASSLRHRVHQYF
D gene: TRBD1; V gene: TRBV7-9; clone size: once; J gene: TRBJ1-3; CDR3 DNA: TGTGCCAGCAGCTCGTGGACAGGAGGATCCGGAAACACCATATATTTT; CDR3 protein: CASSSWTGGSGNTIYF
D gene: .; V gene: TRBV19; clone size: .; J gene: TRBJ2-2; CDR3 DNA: TGTGCCAGTAGTATGGCGGACAGCTACACCGGGGAGCTGTTTTTT; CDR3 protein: CASSMADSYTGELFF
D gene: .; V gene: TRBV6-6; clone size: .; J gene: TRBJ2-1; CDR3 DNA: TGTGCCAGCAGTTACGACCAGTACAATGAGCAGTTCTTC; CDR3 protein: CASSYDQYNEQFF
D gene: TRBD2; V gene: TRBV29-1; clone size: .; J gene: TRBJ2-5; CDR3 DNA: TGCAGCGTTGAATATTTGGGTCCAGCGGGGGAGACCCAGTACTTC; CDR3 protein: CSVEYLGPAGETQYF
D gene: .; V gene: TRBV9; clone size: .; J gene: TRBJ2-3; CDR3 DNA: TGTGCCAGCAGCGCGGCTGGGAGGTTTGCAGATACGCAGTATTTT; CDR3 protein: CASSAAGRFADTQYF
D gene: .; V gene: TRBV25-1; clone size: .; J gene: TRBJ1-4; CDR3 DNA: TGTGCCAGCAGTGAAAAGGAGACAGTCGAAAAACTGTTTTTT; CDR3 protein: CASSEKETVEKLFF
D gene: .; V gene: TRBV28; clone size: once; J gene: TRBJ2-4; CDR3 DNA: TGTGCCAGCAGCACCCTGAGGGGGGTAGCCAAAAACATTCAGTACTTC; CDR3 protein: CASSTLRGVAKNIQYF
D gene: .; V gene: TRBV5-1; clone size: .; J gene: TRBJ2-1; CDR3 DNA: TGCGCCAGCAAGGACCCATCGTTCGATGAGCAGTTCTTC; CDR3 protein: CASKDPSFDEQFF
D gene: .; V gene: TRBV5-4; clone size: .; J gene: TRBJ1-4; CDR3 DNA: TGTGCCAGCAGCTTTGGGGGCAGTAATGAAAAACTGTTTTTT; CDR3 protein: CASSFGGSNEKLFF
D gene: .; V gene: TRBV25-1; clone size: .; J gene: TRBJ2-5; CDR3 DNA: TGTGCCAGCAGTGAGCCCAAATTTCAAGAGACCCAGTACTTC; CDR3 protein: CASSEPKFQETQYF
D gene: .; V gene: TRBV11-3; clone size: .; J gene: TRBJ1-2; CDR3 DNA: TGTGCCAGCAGCTTAGATGGCAGTGGGTATGGCTACACCTTC; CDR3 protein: CASSLDGSGYGYTF
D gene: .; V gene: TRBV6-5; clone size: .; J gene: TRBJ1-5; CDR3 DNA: TGTGCCAGCAGTTACTCAGGGGTCGGCAGTCAGCCCCAGCATTTT; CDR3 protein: CASSYSGVGSQPQHF
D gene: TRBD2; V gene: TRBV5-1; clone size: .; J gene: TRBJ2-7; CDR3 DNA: TGCGCCAGCAGCTTGGTAGCGGGAGGTTCCTACGAGCAGTACTTC; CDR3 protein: CASSLVAGGSYEQYF
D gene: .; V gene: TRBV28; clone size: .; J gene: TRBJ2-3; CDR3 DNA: TGTGCCAGCAGCCCACCGACGGGCCCGGAGTATTTT; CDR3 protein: CASSPPTGPEYF
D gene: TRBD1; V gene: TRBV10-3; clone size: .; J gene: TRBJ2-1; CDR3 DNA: TGTGCCATCAGTGAGCCGGGGACAGCTTACAATGAGCAGTTCTTC; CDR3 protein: CAISEPGTAYNEQFF
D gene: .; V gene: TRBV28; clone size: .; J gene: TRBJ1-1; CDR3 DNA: TGTGCCAGCAGTCCTAGACGGGGGTCACAGAACACTGAAGCTTTCTTT; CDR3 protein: CASSPRRGSQNTEAFF
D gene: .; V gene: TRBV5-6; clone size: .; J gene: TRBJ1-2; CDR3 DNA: TGTGCCAGCAGCTCCCCAAGAACCAACTACTATGGCTACACCTTC; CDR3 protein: CASSSPRTNYYGYTF
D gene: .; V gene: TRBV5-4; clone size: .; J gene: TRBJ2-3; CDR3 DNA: TGTGCCAGCAGCTTGATATCGATAAGCACAGATACGCAGTATTTT; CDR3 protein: CASSLISISTDTQYF
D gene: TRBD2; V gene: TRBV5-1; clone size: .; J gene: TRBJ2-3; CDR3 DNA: TGCGCCAGCAGCCTGGCTGCTAGCGGGGTGCCCACAGATACGCAGTATTTT; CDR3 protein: CASSLAASGVPTDTQYF
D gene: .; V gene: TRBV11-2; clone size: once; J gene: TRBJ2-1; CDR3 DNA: TGTGCCAGCAGCTTAGAGGCTAGCGCCAATGAGCAGTTCTTC; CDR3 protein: CASSLEASANEQFF
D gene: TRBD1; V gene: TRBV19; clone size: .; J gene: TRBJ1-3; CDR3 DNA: TGTGCCACCGACAGGGGTGGAAACACCATATATTTT; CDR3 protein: CATDRGGNTIYF
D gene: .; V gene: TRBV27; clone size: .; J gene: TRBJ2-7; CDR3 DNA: TGTGCCAGCAGTTCAAACTCCTACGAGCAGTACTTC; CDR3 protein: CASSSNSYEQYF
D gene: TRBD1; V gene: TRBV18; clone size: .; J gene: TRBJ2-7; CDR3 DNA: TGTGCCAGCTCACCCCGGACAGGGTACGAGCAGTACTTC; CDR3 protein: CASSPRTGYEQYF